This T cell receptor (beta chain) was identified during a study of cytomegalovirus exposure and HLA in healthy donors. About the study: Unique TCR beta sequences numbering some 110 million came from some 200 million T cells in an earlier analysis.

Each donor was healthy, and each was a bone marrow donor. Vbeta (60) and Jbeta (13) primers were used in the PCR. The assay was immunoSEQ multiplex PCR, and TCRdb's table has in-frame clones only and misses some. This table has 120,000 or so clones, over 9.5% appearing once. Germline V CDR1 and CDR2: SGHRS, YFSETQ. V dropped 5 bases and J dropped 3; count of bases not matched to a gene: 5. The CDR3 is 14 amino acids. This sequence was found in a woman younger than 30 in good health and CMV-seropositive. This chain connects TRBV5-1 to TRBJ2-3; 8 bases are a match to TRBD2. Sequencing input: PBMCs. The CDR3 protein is CASSLSGSTDTQYF. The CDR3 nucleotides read TGCGCCAGCAGTCTAAGCGGGAGTACAGATACGCAGTATTTT.